A single sample is the source of the 23 T cell receptor beta chains below, sequenced in a study of CD8 T cells in ankylosing spondylitis. Overall study findings and caveats: Seemingly characteristic of ankylosing spondylitis blood was a TCR beta motif consisting of several highly homologous variants.

TCRdb itself ran the 5' RACE reads through MiXCR, one entry per CDR3 protein. This repertoire shows roughly 90,000 distinct CDR3 sequences, about 9% found once; its top ten account for over 25%. Their specific antigens are unknown. The sample was blood, either unsorted or a sorted T cell fraction (not recorded which). Receptors originate from a male donor with ankylosing spondylitis.

This clonotype was recorded at least ten times. Its ends do not fully match the called genes, so a read error is possible. The chain carries TRBV24-1 and TRBJ1-2; no definite D call. CDR1 and CDR2 (germline): KGHDR, SFDVKD. The length of the CDR3 is 13 residues. The CDR3 is CATSDSHDYGYNF. The CDR3, as DNA: TGTGCCACCAGTGATTCCCATGACTATGGCTACAACTTC.

There are a few counts of this clonotype. CDR3 sequence reads: CASSLYEQYV. The CDR3 region has the DNA TGTGCCAGCAGCCTTTACGAGCAGTACGTC. V and J are TRBV11-3 and TRBJ2-7; D call uncertain. Per germline, CDR1 SGHNT and CDR2 YENEEA. V lost 5 bases and J lost 4, with 3 bases in between. The CDR3 runs to 10 residues.

This clonotype was seen at least ten times. The rearrangement uses TRBV25-1 and TRBJ2-3, with D possibly being TRBD1 (6 bases). The CDR3 is made up of 11 amino acids. CDR1 MGHDK and CDR2 SYGVNS come from the germline V gene. This CDR3 reads CATGRADTQYF. In DNA form, the CDR3 reads TGTGCAACAGGGCGCGCAGATACGCAGTATTTT.

This clonotype was seen repeatedly, ten times or more. The CDR3 nucleotides read TGTGCCAGCAGTCCCCTAGCCACAGATACGCAGTATTTT. It translates to CASSPLATDTQYF. The chain joins TRBV12-3 or TRBV12-4 to TRBJ2-3; TRBD2 might be the D (5 bases). The CDR3 contains 13 residues. The V end lost 5 bases, the J end lost 2 bases, and 8 bases lay between the germline ends.

This clonotype appeared many times. The J gene is TRBJ2-5, the V gene TRBV20-1; weak D call: TRBD2 (6 bases). The CDR3 totals 14 residues. V gave up 6 bases and J gave up 6 bases, with 20 bases separating them. CDR1 DFQATT and CDR2 SNEGSKA come from the germline V gene (reference sequence). CDR3 protein: CSAWGVEVGKTQYF. The CDR3 DNA reads as TGCAGTGCCTGGGGGGTGGAAGTAGGAAAGACCCAGTACTTC.

The chain combines TRBV7-9 with TRBJ2-7; the D gene could be TRBD1 or TRBD2 (5 bases each). There are 14 residues in the CDR3. Germline V gene data show CDR1 as SEHNR and CDR2 as FQNEAQ (reference sequence). V was shortened by 5 bases and J by 5 bases, with 16 bases between the two germline ends. The CDR3 sequence is CASSPVGTPHEQYV. Written as DNA, the CDR3 is TGTGCCAGCAGCCCTGTAGGGACGCCCCACGAGCAGTACGTC.

V is TRBV30 and J is TRBJ1-5; 7 bases line up with TRBD1. After removal of 0 bases from V and 5 bases from J, the junction contained 7 bases not matched to a gene. The CDR3 length is 15 residues. CDR1 and CDR2 from the germline V gene are GTSNPN and SVGIG (reference sequence). The chain's CDR3 is CAWSVEGAGHQPQHF. As DNA, the CDR3 is TGTGCCTGGAGTGTAGAGGGGGCAGGCCATCAGCCCCAGCATTTT. Combining the CDR3 with reference TRBV30 and TRBJ1-5 gives the whole variable domain SQTIHQWPATLVQPVGSPLSLECTVEGTSNPNLYWYRQAAGRGLQLLFYSVGIGQISSEVPQNLSASRPQDRQFILSSKKLLLSDSGFYLCAWSVEGAGHQPQHFGDGTRLSIL.

This clonotype has at least ten counts. The chain couples TRBV27 to TRBJ2-7, with D unresolved. This CDR3 is 12 amino acids long. In germline, CDR1 is MNHEY, CDR2 SMNVEV (reference sequence). V lost 0 bases and J 4 bases, leaving 4 bases between the germline ends. CDR3 nucleotides: TGTGCCAGCAGTTTATCGGGGTACGAGCAGTACTTC. Translating it yields CASSLSGYEQYF.

This clonotype was found a few times. The genes are TRBV6-1 and TRBJ2-7; TRBD1 is a possible D gene (5 bases). The germline gives CDR1 MNHNS, CDR2 SASEGT. The CDR3 sequence is 15 residues long. V was cut by 1 base and J by 1 base, with 11 bases left in between. CDR3 in amino acids: CASSEEQGESYEQYV. The CDR3 region has the DNA TGTGCCAGCAGTGAAGAGCAGGGTGAATCCTACGAGCAGTACGTC.

This clonotype was counted ten times or more. This chain joins TRBV16 and TRBJ1-1; D is possibly TRBD1 (5 bases). Germline CDR1 reads KGHSY; CDR2 reads FQNENV. V shed 0 bases and J shed 6 bases, with 11 bases lying between them. The CDR3 is 14 amino acids. CDR3 loop: CASSQSRGFAEAFF. CDR3 in DNA: TGTGCCAGCAGCCAATCCCGGGGGTTTGCTGAAGCTTTCTTT.

This clonotype was picked up many times. A read error may account for a junction end that differs from germline. The V and J genes are TRBV12-3 or TRBV12-4 and TRBJ2-1; D remains ambiguous. The CDR3 length is 13 residues. CDR3 sequence reads: CASGLSSYNEQFF. The CDR3 nucleotides read TGTGCCAGCGGTTTAAGCTCCTACAATGAGCAGTTCTTC.

This clonotype was seen a handful of times. CDR3 in amino acids: CASRSAGGPDTQYF. The CDR3 bases are TGTGCCAGCAGGTCGGCGGGAGGGCCAGATACGCAGTATTTT. The rearrangement links TRBV9 to TRBJ2-3, with 9 nucleotides matching TRBD2. The length of the CDR3 is 14 residues. V was clipped by 5 bases and J by 4 bases; unmatched bases: 5. CDR1 is SGDLS, CDR2 YYNGEE, per germline.

This clonotype occurred a few times. The rearrangement links TRBV12-3 or TRBV12-4 to TRBJ2-3, with 9 bases identical to TRBD2. V dropped 5 bases and J dropped 5; count of bases not matched to a gene: 20. The CDR3 is 19 residues long. CDR3 nucleotide sequence: TGTGCCAGCAGTCGCGATGGCGGGGTAGCGGGAGAAGAGGGAGATACGCAGTATTTT. Its translation: CASSRDGGVAGEEGDTQYF.

This clonotype was found once. This chain joins TRBV2 and TRBJ2-7; 10 bases align to TRBD2. Germline loops: CDR1 SNHLY, CDR2 FYNNEI. Losses at the gene ends were 3 bases for V and 1 base for J; bases not matched to a gene: 3. The CDR3 consists of 15 residues. The CDR3: CASSDGLAVSYEQYF. Written as DNA, the CDR3 is TGTGCCAGCAGTGATGGACTAGCGGTGTCCTACGAGCAGTACTTC.

This clonotype was recorded many times. The chain links TRBV10-1 to TRBJ2-3, with D possibly being TRBD1 (7 bases). This CDR3 is built from 15 residues. The V gene lost 6 bases and the J gene lost 2 bases, with 15 bases spanning the gap. CDR1 and CDR2 from the germline V gene are WNHNN and SYGVQD (reference sequence). In nucleotides, the CDR3 is TGCGCCAGCAGCTTCAGGGGGGAATTCACAGATACGCAGTATTTT. Translation: CASSFRGEFTDTQYF.

The sample holds many counts of this clonotype. The chain employs TRBV5-1 and TRBJ2-1, with 9 bases that match TRBD1. The CDR3 has 16 residues. Unmatched junction bases numbered 10, after V lost 3 bases and J lost 6 bases. Germline CDR1 SGHRS, CDR2 YFSETQ. The CDR3 bases are TGCGCCAGCAGCTGGGGACCGGGACAGGGTGGCAATGAGCAGTTCTTC. Translating gives CASSWGPGQGGNEQFF.

This clonotype was observed at least ten times. The chain recombines TRBV20-1 with TRBJ1-1; a weak D match, TRBD1 (5 bases). Germline V gene data show CDR1 as DFQATT and CDR2 as SNEGSKA (reference sequence). V gave up 6 bases and J gave up 3 bases, with 17 bases separating them. This CDR3 region has 14 residues. The CDR3 nucleotides are TGCAGTGCGAATACCGGGACCTGGGACACTGAAGCTTTCTTT. It yields the protein CSANTGTWDTEAFF.

Many counts were recorded for this clonotype. The chain uses TRBV12-3 or TRBV12-4 and TRBJ1-2; D is unresolved. There are 18 residues in the CDR3. Trimming removed 11 bases from V and 7 bases from J, with 35 bases in between. DNA of the CDR3: TGTGCCTTCAGTTTAACGGTAGAGGACGCCGCTCGGGGAGTTGGCTACACCTTC. It codes for CAFSLTVEDAARGVGYTF.

This clonotype has a handful of counts. The chain couples TRBV7-8 to TRBJ2-1, with D perhaps matching TRBD1 (7 bases). The germline V gene encodes CDR1 SGHVS and CDR2 FQNEAQ. This CDR3 is built from 17 residues. V lost 6 bases and J 7 bases, leaving 25 bases between the germline ends. The CDR3 DNA follows: TGTGCCAGCAGACCGACAGGGACCGGGACTGGGATGAATGAGCAGTTCTTC. Amino acid sequence: CASRPTGTGTGMNEQFF. Full variable domain (remainder filled in from reference TRBV7-8 and TRBJ2-1): GAGVSQSPRYKVAKRGQDVALRCDPISGHVSLFWYQQALGQGPEFLTYFQNEAQLDKSGLPSDRFFAERPEGSVSTLKIQRTQQEDSAVYLCASRPTGTGTGMNEQFFGPGTRLTVL.

This clonotype was seen only a few times. The chain carries TRBV5-5 and TRBJ2-1, with 7 bases matching TRBD2. The V and J ends lost 4 bases and 3 bases, in that order; junction bases with no gene match: 7. The CDR3 consists of 15 residues. Looked up from germline, CDR1 is SGHKS and CDR2 is YYEKEE (reference sequence). This CDR3 is CASSEDLADYNEQFF. The CDR3 DNA reads TGTGCCAGCAGCGAGGACCTAGCGGACTACAATGAGCAGTTCTTC.

In this sample, this clonotype turned up a few times. This chain connects TRBV21-1 to TRBJ2-4; the table calls TRBD2, which could not be checked here. TRBV21-1 is flagged as a pseudogene. The CDR3 length is 16 residues. The chain's CDR3 is CASSQNGGLLQNIQYF. The CDR3 nucleotides are TGTGCCAGCAGCCAAAATGGGGGACTTCTTCAAAACATTCAGTACTTC.

This clonotype has only a few counts. The chain links TRBV24-1 to TRBJ2-1; D not certain. The CDR3 contains 12 residues. Germline V lookup: CDR1 KGHDR, CDR2 SFDVKD. V was cut by 2 bases and J by 8 bases, with 6 bases left in between. CDR3 coding DNA: TGTGCCACCAGTGATTCGGACCATGAGCAGTTCTTC. This codes for CATSDSDHEQFF.

This clonotype was observed a few times. V usage is TRBV5-1 and J usage is TRBJ2-3; D ambiguous. V shed 2 bases and J shed 2 bases, with 12 bases lying between them. This CDR3 has 15 residues. Germline-derived CDR1 and CDR2 are SGHRS and YFSETQ. In DNA, the CDR3 is TGCGCCAGCAGCTTTTGGGCGGAGACCACAGATACGCAGTATTTT. This translates into CASSFWAETTDTQYF.